One and the same sample provided the 31 T cell receptor beta chains below, sequenced in a study of cytomegalovirus exposure and HLA in healthy donors. PCR employed 60 Vbeta and 13 Jbeta primers. Sequencing used immunoSEQ multiplex PCR; TCRdb keeps in-frame clones, though not all of them. The repertoire consists of some 150,000 clones, with around 77% occurring once and the leading ten covering over 1.3%. Input material: PBMCs. These receptors came from a man in his sixties in good health and CMV-seronegative.

The chain is built from TRBV5-3 and TRBJ1-5, with D possibly being TRBD1 (6 bases). TRBV5-3 is noted as an ORF with a role that remains uncertain. V was pared by 1 base and J by 2 bases, with 16 bases between. This CDR3 is 17 amino acids long. This chain's CDR3 is CARSLLGAGAGNQPQHF. The CDR3 DNA reads TGTGCCAGAAGCTTGCTTGGGGCGGGGGCCGGCAATCAGCCCCAGCATTTT.

This clone was found a few times. V is TRBV5-6 and J is TRBJ1-4; 8 nucleotides align to TRBD1. Germline CDR1 and CDR2: SGHDT and YYEEEE. The CDR3 runs 14 residues. V lost 5 bases to trimming and J lost 6 bases; unmatched junction nucleotides: 6. The CDR3 nucleotides are TGTGCCAGCAGGAGACAGGGGAGAGATGAAAAACTGTTTTTT. Its translation is CASRRQGRDEKLFF.

The chain recombines TRBV19 with TRBJ1-6; 10 nucleotides match TRBD1. This CDR3 region has 16 residues. Germline lookup yields CDR1 LNHDA and CDR2 SQIVND (reference sequence). V shed 3 bases and J 9 bases; nucleotides not matched to a gene: 8. CDR3 in amino acids: CASSIEDRGLGSPLHF. The CDR3 DNA is TGTGCCAGTAGTATCGAGGACAGGGGGTTGGGTTCACCCCTCCACTTT.

This clone was seen a few times. The chain carries TRBV6-5 and TRBJ1-2, with D possibly being TRBD1 (5 bases). Germline V gene lookup returns CDR1 MNHEY and CDR2 SVGAGI. The length of the CDR3 is 14 residues. The V end lost 0 bases, the J end lost 2 bases, and 7 bases lay between the germline ends. Here the CDR3 DNA reads TGTGCCAGCAGTTACTCGGCAGGGAACTATGGCTACACCTTC. It encodes CASSYSAGNYGYTF.

The V and J genes are TRBV10-3 and TRBJ2-1; the match to TRBD2 covers 11 bases. This CDR3 contains 16 residues. CDR1 ENHRY and CDR2 SYGVKD come from the germline V gene. J was trimmed by 7 bases and V by 4 bases; bases with no gene match: 9. This CDR3 is CAISVRGTSGGNEQFF. CDR3 coding DNA: TGTGCCATCAGTGTCAGAGGGACTAGCGGTGGTAATGAGCAGTTCTTC.

V gene TRBV6-1 combines with J gene TRBJ2-7, with unresolved D. CDR3 length: 14 residues. V was clipped by 2 bases and J by 3 bases, with 11 bases between them. Germline V gene lookup returns CDR1 MNHNS and CDR2 SASEGT. In DNA form, the CDR3 reads TGTGCCAGCAGTGAAACACGGGTTAACTACGAGCAGTACTTC. Encoded protein: CASSETRVNYEQYF.

This clone appeared a single time. This chain links TRBV19 with TRBJ1-2; TRBD1 might be the D (5 bases). Germline assignment: CDR1 LNHDA and CDR2 SQIVND (reference sequence). V lost 5 bases and J 5 bases, leaving 18 bases between the germline ends. This CDR3 is built from 15 residues. Written as DNA, the CDR3 is TGTGCCAGTAGTTCCGGACACCTAGGAGGGTATGGCTACACCTTC. Translating gives CASSSGHLGGYGYTF.

This chain connects TRBV9 to TRBJ2-7; tentative D call: TRBD2 (5 bases). The V end lost 4 bases, the J end lost 1 base, and 18 bases lay between the germline ends. The CDR3 sequence is 16 residues long. Germline CDR1 is SGDLS and CDR2 is YYNGEE. The CDR3 DNA reads TGTGCCAGCAGCCCCCGCGGGCGCTCGGATTCCTACGAGCAGTACTTC. This codes for CASSPRGRSDSYEQYF.

This rearrangement joins TRBV9 to TRBJ2-2, with 12 positions matching TRBD2. The V gene's germline CDR1 is SGDLS and CDR2 YYNGEE. V shed 3 bases, J shed 5 bases, and the junction held 5 bases outside the gene matches. The CDR3 is made up of 16 amino acids. CDR3 nucleotides: TGTGCCAGCAGCGCCCGGACTAGCGGGACTACCGGGGAGCTGTTTTTT. Its protein is CASSARTSGTTGELFF.

J is TRBJ2-7 and V is TRBV4-3; TRBD1 aligns across 8 bases. The CDR3 has 16 amino acids. V lost 8 bases and J lost 2; bases outside the gene matches: 14. CDR1 is LGHNA, CDR2 YSLEER, per germline. CDR3 bases: TGCGCCAGCCTCCCAGCAGGGGGCCCCGTCCCCTACGAGCAGTACTTC. Amino acid sequence: CASLPAGGPVPYEQYF.

CDR3 sequence (DNA): TGTGCCAGCAGTGACATACAGGGCTTCCCCAACGAGCAGTACTTC. Encoded protein: CASSDIQGFPNEQYF. The rearrangement joins TRBV25-1 to TRBJ2-7; D might be TRBD1 (6 bases). V lost 3 bases and J lost 5, with 17 bases in between. Per germline, CDR1 MGHDK and CDR2 SYGVNS. The CDR3 loop spans 15 amino acids.

The chain has TRBV6-5 and TRBJ2-5; tentative D call: TRBD1 (5 bases). The V gene's germline CDR1 is MNHEY and CDR2 SVGAGI. This CDR3 contains 13 residues. V lost 2 bases and J 5 bases, leaving 9 bases between the germline ends. The CDR3 here is CASSYQDTETQYF. CDR3 nucleotide sequence: TGTGCCAGCAGTTACCAGGACACTGAGACCCAGTACTTC.

The CDR3 nucleotides are TGTGCCAGTACTCACAGGGGACAGGGGGCGACCGGGGAGCTGTTTTTT. Protein product: CASTHRGQGATGELFF. The chain links TRBV19 to TRBJ2-2; 12 bases fit TRBD1. This CDR3 has 16 amino acids. Unmatched junction bases numbered 8, after V lost 7 bases and J lost 5 bases. Germline loops: CDR1 LNHDA, CDR2 SQIVND (reference sequence).

The chain links TRBV30 to TRBJ1-1; maybe TRBD1 (6 bases). The CDR3 covers 11 residues. Trimming pared 8 bases from V and 8 bases from J, leaving 15 bases between. Germline V gives CDR1 GTSNPN, CDR2 SVGIG (reference sequence). The CDR3 DNA is TGTGCCGGGCACAGGGTCATCGAAGCTTTCTTT. Translated: CAGHRVIEAFF.

The rearrangement joins TRBV27 to TRBJ2-7, with D possibly matching TRBD1 (7 bases). Per the germline V gene, CDR1 is MNHEY and CDR2 is SMNVEV (reference sequence). The CDR3 is 14 amino acids. The V and J ends lost 4 bases and 4 bases respectively, with 14 bases between them. CDR3 nucleotide sequence: TGTGCCAGCAGTTGGGCAGGGGGGACATACGAGCAGTACTTC. Protein product: CASSWAGGTYEQYF.

The chain carries TRBV19 and TRBJ2-4; TRBD1 agrees at 11 bases. The CDR3 extends over 17 amino acids. Germline V gene data show CDR1 as LNHDA and CDR2 as SQIVND (reference sequence). V dropped 3 bases and J dropped 1; count of bases not matched to a gene: 5. CDR3 sequence: CASSMPGDRGAKNIQYF. In DNA form, the CDR3 reads TGTGCCAGTAGTATGCCCGGGGACAGGGGGGCCAAAAACATTCAGTACTTC.

The chain couples TRBV5-1 to TRBJ2-1; D is undetermined. The CDR3 is made up of 14 amino acids. In germline, CDR1 is SGHRS, CDR2 YFSETQ. Trimming shortened V by 0 bases and J by 12 bases, and 16 bases separated the two germline ends. In DNA form, the CDR3 reads TGCGCCAGCAGCTTGGCTGGGCCGGCCCTGGGGCAGTTCTTC. This codes for CASSLAGPALGQFF.

V gene TRBV6-4 combines with J gene TRBJ2-2, with 9 bases lining up with TRBD1. After removal of 6 bases from V and 8 bases from J, the junction contained 7 bases not matched to a gene. Germline CDR1 and CDR2: MRHNA and SNTAGT. The CDR3 runs to 14 residues. The CDR3 sequence is CASSRGQGTGELFF. CDR3 bases: TGTGCCAGCAGCAGGGGACAGGGTACTGGGGAGCTGTTTTTT.

The chain links TRBV9 to TRBJ2-3, with 10 nucleotides matching TRBD2. The CDR3 is 16 amino acids. The V gene end was trimmed by 0 bases and the J gene end by 5 bases; junction bases not matched to a gene: 6. CDR1 and CDR2 from the germline V gene are SGDLS and YYNGEE. This CDR3 reads CASSVEASGSGDTQYF. For the CDR3, the DNA is TGTGCCAGCAGCGTAGAGGCTAGCGGGAGTGGAGATACGCAGTATTTT.

The rearrangement uses TRBV7-6 and TRBJ2-3, with TRBD1 matching 10 bases. This CDR3 has 16 amino acids. With 5 bases clipped from V and 4 bases from J, the junction kept 9 bases outside the gene matches. From germline, CDR1 is SGHVS and CDR2 FNYEAQ. CDR3 sequence reads: CASSPTGGAVADTQYF. The CDR3 nucleotides are TGTGCCAGCAGCCCGACAGGGGGCGCGGTTGCAGATACGCAGTATTTT.

This chain links TRBV4-3 with TRBJ2-5, with 10 nucleotides matching TRBD1. CDR3 length equals 14 residues. Germline loops: CDR1 LGHNA, CDR2 YSLEER. Unmatched junction bases numbered 4, after V lost 4 bases and J lost 5 bases. The CDR3 bases are TGCGCCAGCAGCCGATCGGACAGGGGGGAGACCCAGTACTTC. Protein sequence: CASSRSDRGETQYF.

The chain couples TRBV4-2 to TRBJ1-6; maybe TRBD1 (5 bases). Germline V gene data show CDR1 as LGHNA and CDR2 as YNFKEQ. The CDR3 covers 15 residues. V lost 2 bases, J lost 6 bases, and 11 bases lay in between. This chain's CDR3 is CASSQTIDSNSPLHF. The CDR3 region has the DNA TGTGCCAGCAGCCAAACAATAGACAGTAATTCACCCCTCCACTTT.

This chain uses TRBV7-9 with TRBJ1-3, with D maybe TRBD1 (5 bases). The CDR3 is 13 residues long. Germline loops: CDR1 SEHNR, CDR2 FQNEAQ (reference sequence). V lost 6 bases and J lost 4, with 10 bases in between. Here the CDR3 reads CASRQGVGNTIYF. The CDR3, as DNA: TGTGCCAGCAGGCAGGGCGTCGGAAACACCATATATTTT.

This rearrangement joins TRBV25-1 to TRBJ2-3; D may be TRBD1 (5 bases). Trimming removed 2 bases at V and 7 bases at J, with 13 bases between. Germline assignment: CDR1 MGHDK and CDR2 SYGVNS. CDR3 length: 14 residues. This chain's CDR3 is CASSEEGALYTQYF. CDR3 DNA: TGTGCCAGCAGTGAAGAAGGGGCCCTTTATACGCAGTATTTT.

Worth noting for this clone: At one end, the junction sequence differs from germline, possibly due to a read error. The genes are TRBV7-9 and TRBJ2-1, with 9 bases lining up with TRBD2. The germline V gene has CDR1 SEHNR and CDR2 FQNEAQ (reference sequence). CDR3 length equals 15 residues. In nucleotides, the CDR3 is TGTTCCAGCAGCCCCAAGGCGGGAGGGCCGAATGAGCAGTTCTTC. It specifies CSSSPKAGGPNEQFF.

The gene calls are TRBV28 and TRBJ2-5, with 10 bases fitting TRBD1. This CDR3 is 14 amino acids long. Trimming took 5 bases from V and 6 from J; bases not matched to a gene: 6. CDR1 is MDHEN and CDR2 is SYDVKM in the germline V gene. DNA of the CDR3: TGTGCCAGCAGTACCGGGACAGGGGAGAAGACCCAGTACTTC. This gives the protein CASSTGTGEKTQYF.

The chain joins TRBV6-5 to TRBJ1-4; D gene unclear. This CDR3 spans 13 amino acids. Germline lookup yields CDR1 MNHEY and CDR2 SVGAGI. V was pared by 2 bases and J by 3 bases, with 4 bases between. The CDR3 DNA is TGTGCCAGCAGTTACAGCGCTAATGAAAAACTGTTTTTT. Residues: CASSYSANEKLFF.

The chain has TRBV28 and TRBJ1-5; D call uncertain. The CDR3 sequence is 14 residues long. V was shortened by 7 bases and J by 0 bases, with 10 bases between the two germline ends. Germline V lookup: CDR1 MDHEN, CDR2 SYDVKM. CDR3 DNA: TGTGCCAGCACCGTGGACTATAGCAATCAGCCCCAGCATTTT. This encodes CASTVDYSNQPQHF. Full variable domain (missing parts from reference TRBV28 and TRBJ1-5): DVKVTQSSRYLVKRTGEKVFLECVQDMDHENMFWYRQDPGLGLRLIYFSYDVKMKEKGDIPEGYSVSREKKERFSLILESASTNQTSMYLCASTVDYSNQPQHFGDGTRLSIL.

This chain joins TRBV5-4 and TRBJ2-2; 12 bases match TRBD2. The V gene end was trimmed by 1 base and the J gene end by 2 bases; junction bases not matched to a gene: 9. There are 19 residues in the CDR3. Germline V gene lookup returns CDR1 SGHNT and CDR2 YYREEE (reference sequence). CDR3 protein: CASSLSILAGGINTGELFF. The CDR3 region has the DNA TGTGCCAGCAGCTTGAGTATCCTAGCGGGGGGGATAAACACCGGGGAGCTGTTTTTT.

The gene calls are TRBV29-1 and TRBJ2-7, with 9 bases that match TRBD1. Germline assignment: CDR1 SQVTM and CDR2 ANQGSEA. CDR3 size: 13 residues. V was pared by 1 base and J by 5 bases, with 3 bases of the junction left unmatched. CDR3 region: CSVEGQGVDEQYF. CDR3 in DNA: TGCAGCGTTGAAGGACAGGGGGTTGACGAGCAGTACTTC.

The gene calls are TRBV5-4 and TRBJ2-6, with TRBD1 as a possible D gene (6 bases). Germline V gene data show CDR1 as SGHNT and CDR2 as YYREEE (reference sequence). V lost 2 bases, J lost 0 bases, and 15 bases lay in between. The CDR3 is 18 amino acids. Here the CDR3 DNA reads TGTGCCAGCAGCTTTGCAGGACAGCCGAACTCTGGGGCCAACGTCCTGACTTTC. This sequence encodes CASSFAGQPNSGANVLTF. The full variable domain, its missing parts supplied by reference TRBV5-4 and TRBJ2-6, is ETGVTQSPTHLIKTRGQQVTLRCSSQSGHNTVSWYQQALGQGPQFIFQYYREEENGRGNFPPRFSGLQFPNYSSELNVNALELDDSALYLCASSFAGQPNSGANVLTFGAGSRLTVL.